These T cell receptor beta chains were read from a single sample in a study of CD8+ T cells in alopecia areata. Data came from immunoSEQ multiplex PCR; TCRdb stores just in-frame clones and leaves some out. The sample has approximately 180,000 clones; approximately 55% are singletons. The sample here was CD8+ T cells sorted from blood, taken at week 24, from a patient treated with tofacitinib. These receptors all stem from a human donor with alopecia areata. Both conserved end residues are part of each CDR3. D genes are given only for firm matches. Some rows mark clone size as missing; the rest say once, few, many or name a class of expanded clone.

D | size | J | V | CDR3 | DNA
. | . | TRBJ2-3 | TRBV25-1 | CASRGFTDTQYF | TGTGCCAGCAGGGGGTTCACAGATACGCAGTATTTT
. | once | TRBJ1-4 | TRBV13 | CASRRGENEKLFF | TGTGCCAGCAGGAGGGGAGAGAATGAAAAACTGTTTTTT
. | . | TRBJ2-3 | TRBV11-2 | CASSEMIGASTDTQYF | TGTGCCAGCAGCGAGATGATCGGGGCTAGCACAGATACGCAGTATTTT
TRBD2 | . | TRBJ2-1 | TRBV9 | CASSVAERGRGEQFF | TGTGCCAGCAGCGTAGCAGAGCGGGGACGGGGTGAGCAGTTCTTC
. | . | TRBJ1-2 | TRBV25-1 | CASSESGAYGYTF | TGTGCCAGCAGTGAATCAGGGGCTTATGGCTACACCTTC
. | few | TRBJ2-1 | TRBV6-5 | CASSYSRNNEQFF | TGTGCCAGCAGTTACTCGAGGAACAATGAGCAGTTCTTC
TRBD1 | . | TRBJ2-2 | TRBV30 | CAWRTGTGELFF | TGTGCCTGGAGGACAGGGACCGGGGAGCTGTTTTTT
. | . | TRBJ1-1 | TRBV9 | CASGRNTEAFF | TGTGCCAGCGGCAGAAACACTGAAGCTTTCTTT
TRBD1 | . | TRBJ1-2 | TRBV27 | CASRIQGQGYTF | TGTGCCAGCAGAATACAGGGGCAGGGCTACACCTTC
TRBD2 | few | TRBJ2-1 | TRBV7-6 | CASSLRSGGVYNEQFF | TGTGCCAGCAGCCTAAGGAGCGGGGGGGTCTACAATGAGCAGTTCTTC
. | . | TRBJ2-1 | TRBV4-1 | CASSQYEGRHNEQFF | TGCGCCAGCAGCCAATATGAGGGGAGACACAATGAGCAGTTCTTC
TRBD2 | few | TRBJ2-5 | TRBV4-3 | CASSPGGGLAGGGPDQETQYF | TGCGCCAGCAGCCCCGGCGGGGGACTAGCGGGGGGCGGACCCGACCAAGAGACCCAGTACTTC
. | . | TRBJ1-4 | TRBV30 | CAWREEGKLFF | TGTGCCTGGAGGGAGGAAGGAAAACTGTTTTTT
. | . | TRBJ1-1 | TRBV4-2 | CASSLTLGTTEAFF | TGTGCCAGCAGCCTTACTCTGGGTACTACTGAAGCTTTCTTT
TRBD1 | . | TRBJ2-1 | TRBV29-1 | CSVAGQGAEQFF | TGCAGCGTTGCGGGACAGGGGGCTGAGCAGTTCTTC
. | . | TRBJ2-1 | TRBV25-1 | CASSEIGDIYNEQFF | TGTGCCAGCAGTGAAATCGGGGACATTTACAATGAGCAGTTCTTC
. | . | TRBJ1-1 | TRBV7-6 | CASSLSGTIMNTEAFF | TGTGCCAGCAGCTTATCGGGAACTATTATGAACACTGAAGCTTTCTTT
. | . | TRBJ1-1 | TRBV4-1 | CASSLNGVAFF | TGCGCCAGCAGTTTGAACGGGGTAGCTTTCTTT
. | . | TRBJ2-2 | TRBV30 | CAWSSPGTANTGELFF | TGTGCCTGGAGTTCCCCGGGAACCGCGAACACCGGGGAGCTGTTTTTT
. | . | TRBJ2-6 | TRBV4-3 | CASSLSAAISGANVLTF | TGCGCCAGCAGCCTCTCGGCAGCTATCTCTGGGGCCAACGTCCTGACTTTC
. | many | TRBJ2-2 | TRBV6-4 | CASSEGNTGELFF | TGTGCCAGCAGTGAGGGGAACACCGGGGAGCTGTTTTTT
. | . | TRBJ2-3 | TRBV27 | CASSLVGAGALTDTQYF | TGTGCCAGCAGTCTCGTCGGCGCAGGGGCTCTCACAGATACGCAGTATTTT
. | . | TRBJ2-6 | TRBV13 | CASSLRGAGSGANVLTF | TGTGCCAGCAGCTTAAGAGGGGCGGGCTCTGGGGCCAACGTCCTGACTTTC
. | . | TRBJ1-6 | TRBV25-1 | CASRREYNSPLHF | TGTGCCAGCAGACGGGAATATAATTCACCCCTCCACTTT
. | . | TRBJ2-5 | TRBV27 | CASSLSIQGETQYF | TGTGCCAGCAGTTTATCGATCCAGGGAGAGACCCAGTACTTC
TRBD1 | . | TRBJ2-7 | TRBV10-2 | CASSPGQGDEQYF | TGCGCCAGCAGCCCCGGACAGGGAGACGAGCAGTACTTC
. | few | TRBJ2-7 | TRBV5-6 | CASSQTGTYEQYF | TGTGCCAGCAGTCAGACAGGCACCTACGAGCAGTACTTC
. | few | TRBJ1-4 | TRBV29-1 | CSVESDGARGREKLFF | TGCAGCGTTGAATCGGATGGGGCCAGGGGTCGTGAAAAACTGTTTTTT
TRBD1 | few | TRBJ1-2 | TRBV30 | CAWGTGGHHGYTF | TGTGCCTGGGGGACAGGGGGCCACCATGGCTACACCTTC
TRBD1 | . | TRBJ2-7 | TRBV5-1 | CASSPTGESYEQYF | TGCGCCAGCAGCCCGACAGGGGAATCCTACGAGCAGTACTTC